Below, 4 T cell receptor beta chains from the same sample are listed, as sequenced in a study of blood T cell repertoires in COVID-19. Sequencing used immunoSEQ multiplex PCR; TCRdb keeps in-frame clones, though not all of them. There are about 200,000 clones in the sample; 80% to 90% occur only once, and approximately 6.2% lies in the top ten. Sequenced: peripheral blood. The receptors stem from a man aged 55 to 70 who had recovered from COVID-19.

The chain recombines TRBV28 with TRBJ1-1; the D is unclear. Germline CDR1 is MDHEN and CDR2 is SYDVKM. The CDR3 length is 12 residues. Trimming shortened V by 6 bases and J by 11 bases, and 16 bases separated the two germline ends. The CDR3 DNA reads TGTGCCAGCAGCCCGGAGGGTAGGAACGCTTTCTTT. This translates into CASSPEGRNAFF.

This clone occurred a few times. The chain combines TRBV19 with TRBJ1-6; a weak D match, TRBD1 (5 bases). There are 11 residues in the CDR3. Germline values: CDR1 LNHDA, CDR2 SQIVND (reference sequence). Between the trimmed V and J ends, which lost 8 bases and 10 bases, there was a span of 9 bases. CDR3 sequence: CASGGGSPLHF. CDR3 nucleotides: TGTGCCAGTGGGGGAGGATCACCCCTCCACTTT.

The rearrangement uses TRBV28 and TRBJ2-3; 10 positions match TRBD1. Unmatched junction bases numbered 6, after V lost 3 bases and J lost 3 bases. The CDR3 is made up of 16 amino acids. Germline assignment: CDR1 MDHEN and CDR2 SYDVKM. CDR3 coding DNA: TGTGCCAGCAGTTTTCCAGACAGGGGGCTGACAGATACGCAGTATTTT. Protein product: CASSFPDRGLTDTQYF.

This clone has a single count. The gene calls are TRBV5-1 and TRBJ2-5; unclear D gene. Per the germline V gene, CDR1 is SGHRS and CDR2 is YFSETQ. With 2 bases removed from V and 0 bases from J, the gap between germline ends came to 8 bases. This CDR3 is built from 14 residues. The CDR3 sequence: CASSLDWYQETQYF. The CDR3 DNA is TGCGCCAGCAGCTTAGACTGGTACCAAGAGACCCAGTACTTC.